This TCR beta chain stems from a study of shared clonotypes between healthy human individuals (TCRdb year 2020). About the investigation overall: The cohort comprised a couple of women and a few men aged 18 to 49 years. Per donor, three plates each were used for CD4 naive and CD4 memory, two for CD8 naive, and one for CD8 memory. To estimate repertoire size and how much clonotype sharing occurs between individuals, the study deeply sequenced the blood TCR repertoires of five healthy adults. Different laboratories and diverse techniques were used to prepare libraries and sequence TCR repertoires, to increase sequencing depth and limit assay-specific biases. Per donor, leukapheresis produced somewhere between about 0.85 and 8.9 billion PBMCs.

The germline V gene yields SGDLS for CDR1 and YYNGEE for CDR2. Taken from cysteine to phenylalanine, the CDR3 has 15 residues. Only the CDR3 portion is preserved as DNA: 45 bases, with reading frame beginning at the first base. The junction shows trimming of 3 bases on V and 7 bases on J, and the gene matches do not reach 5 bases of it. General findings and caveats noted by the study authors: Because the study included only a small number of donors, the genetic and exposure-history diversity represented was limited. Clonotypes shared by all four sorted-subset donors showed higher generation probabilities than non-shared clonotypes. Naive subsets generally had larger estimated clonotype richness than memory subsets did. Across four donors, around 5% of naive CD4, roughly 3.3% of naive CD8, 2.3% of memory CD4, and roughly 0.41% of memory CD8 clonotypes were shared. Rarefaction of sorted-subset datasets indicated incomplete sequencing despite the large sequencing depth. Only blood was sampled, and tissue TCR repertoires likely differ from those in blood. Pairwise subsampling indicated that sequencing depth was expected to affect the degree of clonotype sharing among donors.

This clone was detected only once. Its cognate antigen has yet to be identified. No clone much larger than this one lies a single base away; base qualities are absent. TCR CDR3 regions were amplified from genomic DNA by multiplex PCR using the deep immunoSEQ assay. Extracted genomic DNA from each cell subset was spread evenly across all wells of several immunoSEQ 96-well plates, with each plate serving as a replicate. Each replicate PCR for sorted subsets received about 220 ng genomic DNA, equal to roughly 29,000 T cell genomes. Purified libraries were measured with a Qubit 3.0 fluorometer, size-checked on a Bioanalyzer 2100, and measured again with the KAPA Library Quantification kit. Every immunoSEQ 96-well plate was sequenced on a dedicated single-read 150-cycle Illumina NextSeq 550 flow cell. On the study's bioinformatics: The immunoSEQ output contained only junctional sequences without quality scores, so filtering could not match that applied to full-length reads. To assign V/J genes and CDR3, sequences were annotated using PyIR, a Python wrapper for IgBLAST v1.9, with IMGT germline references. Any read was removed if the V/J assignment was weak (E-value above 1e-6), the CDR3 was missing, or the read contained stop codons, out-of-frame junctions, or ambiguous translated residues. A V3J clonotype was defined by an identical inferred V gene, J gene, and CDR3 amino acid sequence. To compute the percentage overlap between repertoires, the number of shared unique clonotypes was divided by the size of the smaller repertoire. Repertoire richness was assessed with RTK rarefaction, the Chao1 estimator, and Recon v2.1 estimates of unobserved clonotypes. Generation probabilities were computed with OLGA for all TCRbeta clonotypes obtained by the gDNA method from a few donors. In TCRdb, the immuneACCESS table is reduced to in-frame sequences with V and J assigned. These tables do not hold every clone; where another copy was compared, an unresolved V gene accounts for under half, and the others remain unexplained. The V and J calls and clone size are taken from that table; D and trimming were inferred from the DNA. This sample comprises about 1.5 million clones, around 98% of them detected only once. The ten largest make up less than 0.55% of the sample.

The donors were healthy, HIV-negative adults who had no recently reported acute infections or vaccinations. All donors were Caucasian adults living in Nashville, Tennessee, USA. CD4+ T cells were enriched through magnetic negative selection, after which naive cells were positively selected on CD45RA and the remaining negative fraction served as the memory subset. Blood was obtained by leukapheresis, after which PBMCs were separated by Ficoll-Histopaque density gradient centrifugation and cryopreserved in liquid nitrogen vapor phase. Analytical flow cytometry was used to check the purity and quantity of each magnetically sorted T cell population. From each sorted fraction, genomic DNA was isolated and quantified by UV absorbance on a Nanodrop 2000c.

The receptor's source is a man younger than 40 in good health. The sample taken for sequencing was naive CD4+ T cells sorted from blood. Sample cell subset or site, as interpreted from the label and publication: CD45RA+ positively selected. The V and J genes are TRBV9 and TRBJ2-7, with 15 junctional bases fitting TRBD2. Here is the DNA: TGTGCCAGCAGCGCCGGGACTAGCGGGAGGTGGGAGCAGTACTTC. Translated, this gives CASSAGTSGRWEQYF.